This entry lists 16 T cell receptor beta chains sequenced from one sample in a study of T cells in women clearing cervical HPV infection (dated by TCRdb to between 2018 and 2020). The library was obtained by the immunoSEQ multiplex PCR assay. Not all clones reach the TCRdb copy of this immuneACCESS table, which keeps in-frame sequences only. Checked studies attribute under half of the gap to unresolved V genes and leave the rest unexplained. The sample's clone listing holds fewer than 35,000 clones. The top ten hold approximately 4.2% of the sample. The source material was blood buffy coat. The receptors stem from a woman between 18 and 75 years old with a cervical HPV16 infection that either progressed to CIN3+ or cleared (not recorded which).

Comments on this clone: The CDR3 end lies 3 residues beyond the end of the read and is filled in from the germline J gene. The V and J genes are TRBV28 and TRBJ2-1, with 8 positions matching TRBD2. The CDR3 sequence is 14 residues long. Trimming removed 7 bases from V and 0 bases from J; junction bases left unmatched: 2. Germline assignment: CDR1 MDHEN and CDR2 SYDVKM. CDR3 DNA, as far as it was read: TGTGCCAGCATGAGCGGGAGCTCCTACAATGAG. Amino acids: CASMSGSSYNE. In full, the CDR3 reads CASMSGSSYNEQFF.

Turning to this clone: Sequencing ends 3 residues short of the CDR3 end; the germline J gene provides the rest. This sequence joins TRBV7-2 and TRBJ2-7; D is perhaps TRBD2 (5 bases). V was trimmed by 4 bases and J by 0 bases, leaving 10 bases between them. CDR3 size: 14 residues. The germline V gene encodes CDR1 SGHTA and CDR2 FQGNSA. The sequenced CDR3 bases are TGTGCCAGCAGCTCCACTAGGAGCTCCTACGAG. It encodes CASSSTRSSYE. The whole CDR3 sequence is CASSSTRSSYEQYF.

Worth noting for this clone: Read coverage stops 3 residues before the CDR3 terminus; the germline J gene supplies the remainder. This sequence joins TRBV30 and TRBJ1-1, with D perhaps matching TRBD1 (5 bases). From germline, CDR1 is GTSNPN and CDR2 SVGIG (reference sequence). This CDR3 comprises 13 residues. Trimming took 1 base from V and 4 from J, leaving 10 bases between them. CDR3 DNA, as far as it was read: TGTGCCTGGAGTGGGGGGGAAGCCACTGAA. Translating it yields CAWSGGEATE. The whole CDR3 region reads CAWSGGEATEAFF.

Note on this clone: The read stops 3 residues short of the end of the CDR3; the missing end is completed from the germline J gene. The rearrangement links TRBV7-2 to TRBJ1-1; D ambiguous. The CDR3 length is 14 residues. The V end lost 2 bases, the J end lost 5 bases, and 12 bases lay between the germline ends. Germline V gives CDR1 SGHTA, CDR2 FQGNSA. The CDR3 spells CASSLKAAGTEAFF. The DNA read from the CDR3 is TGTGCCAGCAGCTTAAAGGCGGCGGGGACTGAA.

CDR3 protein: CASSLGTGDGTDTQYF. The sequenced part of the CDR3 DNA is TGCGCCAGCAGCTTGGGGACAGGGGATGGAACAGATACG. The chain carries TRBV5-1 and TRBJ2-3; TRBD1 agrees at 9 bases. The read comes to an end 3 residues before the CDR3 does, leaving the germline J gene to fill in the end. This CDR3 is built from 16 residues. The germline CDR1 and CDR2 sequences are SGHRS and YFSETQ. V shed 0 bases, J shed 3 bases, and the junction held 5 bases outside the gene matches.

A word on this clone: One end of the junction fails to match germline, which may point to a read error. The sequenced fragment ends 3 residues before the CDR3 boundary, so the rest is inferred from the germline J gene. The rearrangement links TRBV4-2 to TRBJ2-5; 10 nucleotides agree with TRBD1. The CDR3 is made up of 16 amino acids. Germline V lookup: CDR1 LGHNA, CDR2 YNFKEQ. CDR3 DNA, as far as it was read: TGCGCCAGCAGCCAAGCATACGGGACAGGGGACGAGACC. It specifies CASSQAYGTGDET. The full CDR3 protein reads CASSQAYGTGDETQYF.

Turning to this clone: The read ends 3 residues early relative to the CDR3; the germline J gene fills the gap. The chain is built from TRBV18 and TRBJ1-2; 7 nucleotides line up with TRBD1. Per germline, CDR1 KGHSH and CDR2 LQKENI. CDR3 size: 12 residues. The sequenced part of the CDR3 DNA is TGTGCCAGCTCACCCGGACAGGCCGAC. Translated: CASSPGQAD. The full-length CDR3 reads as CASSPGQADYTF.

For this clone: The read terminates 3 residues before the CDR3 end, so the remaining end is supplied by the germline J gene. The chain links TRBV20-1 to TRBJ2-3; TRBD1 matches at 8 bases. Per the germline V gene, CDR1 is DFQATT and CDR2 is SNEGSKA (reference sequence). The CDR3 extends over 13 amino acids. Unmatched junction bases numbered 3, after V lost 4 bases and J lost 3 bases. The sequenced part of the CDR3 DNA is TGCAGTGCTAACGGACAGGGAACAGATACG. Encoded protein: CSANGQGTDT. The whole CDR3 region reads CSANGQGTDTQYF.

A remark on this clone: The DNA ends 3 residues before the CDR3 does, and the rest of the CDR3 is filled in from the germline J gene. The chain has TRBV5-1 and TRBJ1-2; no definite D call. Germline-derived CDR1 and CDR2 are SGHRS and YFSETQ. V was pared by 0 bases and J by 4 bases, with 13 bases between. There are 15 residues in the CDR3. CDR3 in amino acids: CASSLDLERSYGYTF. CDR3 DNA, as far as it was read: TGCGCCAGCAGCTTGGACCTCGAGAGGTCCTATGGC.

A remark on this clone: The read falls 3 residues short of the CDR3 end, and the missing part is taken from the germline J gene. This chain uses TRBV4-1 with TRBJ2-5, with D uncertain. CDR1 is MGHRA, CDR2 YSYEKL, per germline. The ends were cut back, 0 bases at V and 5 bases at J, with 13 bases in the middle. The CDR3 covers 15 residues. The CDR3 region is CASSQDRRSAETQYF. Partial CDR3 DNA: TGCGCCAGCAGCCAAGATCGGAGAAGCGCGGAGACC.

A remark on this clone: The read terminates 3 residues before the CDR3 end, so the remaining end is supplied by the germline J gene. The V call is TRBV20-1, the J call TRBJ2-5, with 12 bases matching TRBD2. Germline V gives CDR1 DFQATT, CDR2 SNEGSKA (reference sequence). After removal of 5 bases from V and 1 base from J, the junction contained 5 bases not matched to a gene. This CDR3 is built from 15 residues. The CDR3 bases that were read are TGCAGTGCTCTGACTAGCGGGGGCCTCCAAGAGACC. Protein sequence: CSALTSGGLQET. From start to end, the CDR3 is CSALTSGGLQETQYF.

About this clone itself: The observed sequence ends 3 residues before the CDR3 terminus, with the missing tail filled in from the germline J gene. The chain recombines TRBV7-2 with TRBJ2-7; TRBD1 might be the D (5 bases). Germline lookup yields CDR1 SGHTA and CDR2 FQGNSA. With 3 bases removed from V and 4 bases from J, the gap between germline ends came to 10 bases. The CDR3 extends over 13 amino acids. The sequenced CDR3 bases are TGTGCCAGCAGCTTCCAGGGTACGTACGAG. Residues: CASSFQGTYE. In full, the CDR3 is CASSFQGTYEQYF. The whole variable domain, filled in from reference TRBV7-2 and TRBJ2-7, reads GAGVSQSPSNKVTEKGKDVELRCDPISGHTALYWYRQSLGQGLEFLIYFQGNSAPDKSGLPSDRFSAERTGGSVSTLTIQRTQQEDSAVYLCASSFQGTYEQYFGPGTRLTVT.

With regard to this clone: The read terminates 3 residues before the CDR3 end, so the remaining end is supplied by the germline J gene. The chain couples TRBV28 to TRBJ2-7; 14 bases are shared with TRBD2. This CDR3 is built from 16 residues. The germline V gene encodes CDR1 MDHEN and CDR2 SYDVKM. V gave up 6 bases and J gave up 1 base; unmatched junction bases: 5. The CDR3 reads CASRPGLAGVSYEQYF. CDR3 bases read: TGTGCCAGCAGGCCGGGACTAGCGGGAGTTTCCTACGAG. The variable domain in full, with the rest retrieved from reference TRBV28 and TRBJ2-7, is DVKVTQSSRYLVKRTGEKVFLECVQDMDHENMFWYRQDPGLGLRLIYFSYDVKMKEKGDIPEGYSVSREKKERFSLILESASTNQTSMYLCASRPGLAGVSYEQYFGPGTRLTVT.

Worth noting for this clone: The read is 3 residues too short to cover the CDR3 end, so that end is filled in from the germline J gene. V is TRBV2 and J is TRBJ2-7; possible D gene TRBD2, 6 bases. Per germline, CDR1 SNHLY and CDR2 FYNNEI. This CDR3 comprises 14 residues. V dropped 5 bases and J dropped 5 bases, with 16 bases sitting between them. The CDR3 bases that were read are TGTGCCAGCAGTTGGGAATCCGCGGGGAACGAG. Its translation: CASSWESAGNE. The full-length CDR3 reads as CASSWESAGNEQYF. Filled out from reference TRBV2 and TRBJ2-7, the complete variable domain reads EPEVTQTPSHQVTQMGQEVILRCVPISNHLYFYWYRQILGQKVEFLVSFYNNEISEKSEIFDDQFSVERPDGSNFTLKIRSTKLEDSAMYFCASSWESAGNEQYFGPGTRLTVT.

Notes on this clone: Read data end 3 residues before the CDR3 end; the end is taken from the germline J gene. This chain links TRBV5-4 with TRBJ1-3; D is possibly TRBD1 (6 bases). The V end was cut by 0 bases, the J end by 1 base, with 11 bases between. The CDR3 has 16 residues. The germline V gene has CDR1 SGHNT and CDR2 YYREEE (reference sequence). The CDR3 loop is CASSLGTGSSGNTIYF. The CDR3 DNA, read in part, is TGTGCCAGCAGCTTGGGCACAGGGAGTTCTGGAAACACC.

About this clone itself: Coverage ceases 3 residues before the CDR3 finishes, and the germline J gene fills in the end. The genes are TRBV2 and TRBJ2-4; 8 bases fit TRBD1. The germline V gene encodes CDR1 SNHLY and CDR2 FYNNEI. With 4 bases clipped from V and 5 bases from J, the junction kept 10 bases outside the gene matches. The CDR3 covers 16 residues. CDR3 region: CASSGPPGQGENIQYF. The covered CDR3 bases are TGTGCCAGCAGTGGTCCCCCAGGACAGGGCGAAAACATT.